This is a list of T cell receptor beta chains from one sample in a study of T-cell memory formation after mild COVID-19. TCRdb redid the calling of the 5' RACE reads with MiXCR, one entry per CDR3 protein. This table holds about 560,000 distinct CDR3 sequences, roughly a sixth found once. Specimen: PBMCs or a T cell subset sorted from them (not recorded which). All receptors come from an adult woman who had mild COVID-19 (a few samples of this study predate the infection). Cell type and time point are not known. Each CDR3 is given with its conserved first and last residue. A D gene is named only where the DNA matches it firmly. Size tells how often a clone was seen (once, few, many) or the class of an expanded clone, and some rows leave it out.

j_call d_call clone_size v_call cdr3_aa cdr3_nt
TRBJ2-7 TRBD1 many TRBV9 CASSVETGAYYEQYF TGTGCCAGCAGCGTAGAAACAGGGGCGTACTACGAGCAGTACTTC
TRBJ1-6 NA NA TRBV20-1 CSASQGRNNSPLHF TGCAGTGCTAGTCAGGGGAGAAATAATTCACCCCTCCACTTT
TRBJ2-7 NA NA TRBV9 CASSVAPGTRTYEQYF TGTGCCAGCAGCGTAGCCCCTGGGACCAGGACCTACGAGCAGTACTTC
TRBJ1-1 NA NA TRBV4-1 CASSQELLGRTEAFF TGCGCCAGCAGCCAAGAGTTGCTTGGGAGGACTGAAGCTTTCTTT
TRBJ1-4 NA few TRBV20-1 CSARATGFLEKLFF TGCAGTGCTAGGGCTACAGGGTTCCTTGAAAAACTGTTTTTT
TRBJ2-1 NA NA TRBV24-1 CATSDPQGAKGPGEQFF TGTGCCACCAGTGATCCCCAAGGGGCAAAGGGTCCTGGTGAGCAGTTCTTC
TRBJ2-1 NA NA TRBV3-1 CASSQDHGGEQFF TGTGCCAGCAGCCAAGATCATGGGGGGGAGCAGTTCTTC
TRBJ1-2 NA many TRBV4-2 CASSSEQQATLYGYTF TGTGCCAGCAGCTCGGAACAACAGGCGACCTTATATGGCTACACCTTC
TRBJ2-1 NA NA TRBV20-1 CSARDGSRSRDNEQFF TGCAGTGCTAGAGACGGTTCTAGGTCCCGGGACAATGAGCAGTTCTTC
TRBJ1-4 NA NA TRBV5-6 CASSSEYEKLFF TGTGCCAGCAGCTCAGAGTATGAAAAACTGTTTTTT
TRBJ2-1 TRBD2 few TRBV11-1 CASSQIWLAGTNEQFF TGTGCCAGCAGCCAAATCTGGCTAGCGGGTACAAATGAGCAGTTCTTC
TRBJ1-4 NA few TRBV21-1 CASSENRGIGEKLFF TGTGCCAGCAGCGAAAACAGGGGGATTGGTGAAAAACTGTTTTTT
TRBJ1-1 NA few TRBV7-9 CASSTRGVVTEAFF TGTGCCAGCAGCACCAGAGGGGTAGTCACTGAAGCTTTCTTT
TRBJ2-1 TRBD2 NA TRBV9 CASSESGGAINEQFF TGTGCCAGCAGCGAAAGCGGGGGGGCTATTAATGAGCAGTTCTTC
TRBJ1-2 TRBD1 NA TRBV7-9 CASSLGGTVANYGYTF TGTGCCAGCAGCTTAGGGGGGACAGTTGCTAACTATGGCTACACCTTC
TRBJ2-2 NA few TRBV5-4 CASSTAGPHPTGELFF TGTGCCAGCAGCACCGCGGGACCCCATCCGACCGGGGAGCTGTTTTTT
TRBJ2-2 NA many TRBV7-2 CASSPRGNTGELFF TGTGCCAGCAGCCCAAGGGGAAACACCGGGGAGCTGTTTTTT
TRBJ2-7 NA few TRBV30 CAWSGYVGESYEQYF TGTGCCTGGAGTGGGTATGTCGGGGAATCTTACGAGCAGTACTTC
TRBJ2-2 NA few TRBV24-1 CATSDRTAGTVELFF TGTGCCACCAGTGACCGGACAGCAGGGACGGTGGAGCTGTTTTTT
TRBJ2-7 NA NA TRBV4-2 CASSQESDSAYEQYF TGTGCCAGCAGCCAGGAGTCTGACTCCGCCTACGAGCAGTACTTC
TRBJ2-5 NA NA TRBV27 CASSLSGMGETQYF TGTGCCAGCAGTTTATCGGGTATGGGAGAGACCCAGTACTTC
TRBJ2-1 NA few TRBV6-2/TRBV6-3 CASSYSIQKANEQFF TGTGCCAGCAGTTACTCGATTCAAAAGGCCAATGAGCAGTTCTTC
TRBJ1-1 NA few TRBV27 CASSLFSTGLNTEAFF TGTGCCAGCAGTTTATTCTCGACAGGATTGAACACTGAAGCTTTCTTT
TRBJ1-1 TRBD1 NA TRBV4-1 CASSPGQGLPEAFF TGCGCCAGCAGCCCAGGACAGGGTCTCCCTGAAGCTTTCTTT
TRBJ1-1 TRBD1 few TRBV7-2 CASSLEGQGFTEAFF TGTGCCAGCAGCTTAGAGGGACAGGGGTTCACTGAAGCTTTCTTT
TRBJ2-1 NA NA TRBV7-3 CASSNPGLREQFF TGTGCCAGCAGTAATCCGGGACTTCGTGAGCAGTTCTTC
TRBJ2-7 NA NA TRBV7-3 CASSLDSPYEQYF TGTGCCAGCAGCTTAGACTCCCCCTACGAGCAGTACTTC
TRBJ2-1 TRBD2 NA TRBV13 CASSSRGSGGIDEQFF TGTGCCAGCAGCTCACGCGGTAGCGGGGGGATTGACGAGCAGTTCTTC
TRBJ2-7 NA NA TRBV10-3 CAISESNDPKEQYF TGTGCCATCAGTGAGTCGAACGACCCCAAGGAGCAGTACTTC
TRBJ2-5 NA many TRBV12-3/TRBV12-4 CASSLLVPQETQYF TGTGCCAGCAGCTTACTCGTGCCCCAGGAGACCCAGTACTTC
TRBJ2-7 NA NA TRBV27 CASSLSGRVRGEQYF TGTGCCAGCAGTTTATCGGGCAGGGTCAGGGGCGAGCAGTACTTC
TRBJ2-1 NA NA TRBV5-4 CASSLDDRDYNEQFF TGTGCCAGCAGCCTGGATGATAGGGACTACAATGAGCAGTTCTTC
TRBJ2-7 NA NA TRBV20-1 CSARDRIGAPYEQYF TGCAGTGCTAGAGATCGAATTGGGGCACCCTACGAGCAGTACTTC
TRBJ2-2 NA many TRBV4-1 CASSPLLKTGELFF TGCGCCAGCAGCCCCTTACTTAAGACCGGGGAGCTGTTTTTT
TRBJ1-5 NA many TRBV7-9 CASSLVGNSNQPQHF TGTGCCAGCAGCTTAGTAGGAAATAGCAATCAGCCCCAGCATTTT
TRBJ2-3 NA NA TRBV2 CASSTTTDTQYF TGTGCCAGCAGCACTACCACAGATACGCAGTATTTT
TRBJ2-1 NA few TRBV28 CASRTPPTGKEQFF TGTGCCAGCAGAACCCCTCCCACCGGTAAGGAGCAGTTCTTC
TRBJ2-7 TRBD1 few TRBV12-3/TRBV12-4 CASSYGTGESMYEQYF TGTGCCAGCAGTTATGGGACAGGGGAGAGCATGTACGAGCAGTACTTC
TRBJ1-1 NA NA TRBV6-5 CASSYSQAGRRRTEAFF TGTGCCAGCAGTTACAGCCAGGCAGGAAGACGACGTACTGAAGCTTTCTTT
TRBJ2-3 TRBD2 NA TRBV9 CASSSIGASGSSTDTQYF TGTGCCAGCAGCTCCATCGGGGCTAGCGGGAGCAGCACAGATACGCAGTATTTT
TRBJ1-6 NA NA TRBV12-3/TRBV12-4 CASSAGSEHSPLHF TGTGCCAGCAGTGCAGGGTCGGAGCATTCACCCCTCCACTTT